A selection of T cell receptor beta chains follows, all from one sample in a study of PD-1 blockade in classical Hodgkin lymphoma. The data were produced by immunoSEQ multiplex PCR, yet TCRdb's version contains in-frame clones alone and is incomplete. This table has about 17,000 clones, 75% to 95% appearing once. Sequencing was performed on peripheral blood mononuclear cells (PBMCs). These receptors all come from a human donor with classical Hodgkin lymphoma. The conserved cysteine and the conserved F or W are not part of the CDR3 here.

v_call	j_call	cdr3_aa
TRBV18	TRBJ2-1	ASSPGTSEYNEQF
TRBV18	TRBJ2-7	ASSAFSSGQGAREQY
TRBV7-3	TRBJ2-2	ASSLSTGELF
TRBV5-6	TRBJ1-2	ASSLTYRQDYGYT
TRBV5-1	TRBJ1-5	ASSLEGVRSQPQH
TRBV30	TRBJ2-5	AWSVQGETQY
TRBV11-3	TRBJ2-2	ASSLVAGGLLNTGELF
TRBV5-1	TRBJ2-5	ASRGQETQY
TRBV19	TRBJ1-5	ASSRAGPDSNQPQH
TRBV27	TRBJ1-5	ASRRGGGSNQPQH
TRBV5-4	TRBJ2-5	ASSFKAQETQY
TRBV9	TRBJ2-7	ASSVGWAGNGEQY
TRBV6-5	TRBJ1-2	ASSPRGNYGYT
TRBV20-1	TRBJ2-1	SARGDREQF
TRBV19	TRBJ2-5	ASSMRSGFGTQY
TRBV29-1	TRBJ1-2	SVGGTSDGYT
TRBV11-2	TRBJ2-7	ASSLGRLAGGYEQY
TRBV5-1	TRBJ1-1	ASSLDFRDRGSEAF
TRBV25-1	TRBJ2-1	ASSDPTRGGTYNEQF
TRBV28	TRBJ2-1	ASSLWWDRCSYNEQF
TRBV4-2	TRBJ1-2	ASSHQGGTKDGYT
TRBV5-4	TRBJ1-5	ASSLGEGSNQPQH
TRBV28	TRBJ1-5	ASSFRGEQPQH
TRBV10-3	TRBJ2-7	AISEIGRAYEQY
TRBV30	TRBJ2-7	AWTSGLQYEQY
TRBV7-9	TRBJ2-1	ASSLGQDNEQF
TRBV21-1	TRBJ1-2	ASMASGGEKGYT
TRBV4-1	TRBJ2-7	ASSQGLSSEQY
TRBV11-2	TRBJ2-7	ASSLGGKKLAGVDEQY
TRBV10-2	TRBJ2-1	ASSGQLNEQF
TRBV5-5	TRBJ1-2	ASSSGQYYGYT
TRBV25-1	TRBJ1-5	ASSAGGQGEGNQPQH
TRBV25-1	TRBJ2-1	ASAAGNSYNEQF
TRBV4-1	TRBJ2-3	ASSQAGAGDADTQY
TRBV6-5	TRBJ1-4	ASSYVAGGSEKLF
TRBV4-1	TRBJ1-2	ASSQVGAKRGYT
TRBV4-1	TRBJ1-2	ASSQEWGQGYGYT
TRBV10-2	TRBJ2-4	ASRRPGAKNIQY
TRBV6-6	TRBJ2-7	ASSPRQGAAYEQY
TRBV10-3	TRBJ1-2	AIAGGQTNYGYT
TRBV21-1	TRBJ1-3	ASSKEPRGEHTIY
TRBV25-1	TRBJ1-2	ASSGGRAHGYT
TRBV6-5	TRBJ2-7	ASSYSRGEGWEQY
TRBV14	TRBJ2-4	ASSQGTYIQY
TRBV7-6	TRBJ2-5	ASTYGDRVYQETQY
TRBV19	TRBJ2-7	ASSERQATEQY
TRBV5-1	TRBJ2-1	ASSLGPGDEQF
TRBV4-1	TRBJ2-1	ASSPPGRANNEQF
TRBV5-4	TRBJ1-2	ASSLGAGMLGYGYT